A single sample gave rise to the 10 T cell receptor beta chains below, sequenced in a study of T cells in Graves' hyperthyroidism and ophthalmopathy. Amplification of TCR beta CDR3 regions was performed using RNA transcripts as template. RT-PCR in the first round (using the HTBI primer set) targeted the TCR CDR3. One entry per CDR3 protein results from TCRdb running MiXCR on the multiplex PCR reads. The sample records 640,000 or so distinct CDR3 sequences, roughly 14% being singletons. What was sequenced was blood. The receptors were gathered from a woman aged 40 to 50 with Graves' ophthalmopathy.

Note on this clonotype: With a much larger clone just one base away, this may be a read error. The rearrangement uses TRBV2 and TRBJ2-2; D gene ambiguous. Germline lookup yields CDR1 SNHLY and CDR2 FYNNEI. This CDR3 spans 16 amino acids. The CDR3 loop reads CASTLNGIANIGELFF. CDR3 DNA: TGTGCCAGCACCTTGAACGGTATCGCGAACATCGGGGAGCTGTTTTTT.

For the CDR3, the DNA is TGTGCCAGCAGCCGTCGACGGACCGGCTACGAGCAGTACTTC. Its protein product is CASSRRRTGYEQYF. The chain links TRBV6-2 or TRBV6-3 to TRBJ2-7, with D uncertain. This CDR3 has 14 amino acids. Looked up from germline, CDR1 is MNHEY and CDR2 is SVGEGT. V was pared by 6 bases and J by 3 bases, with 15 bases between.

This clonotype was detected many times. The V call is TRBV28, the J call TRBJ2-7; D may be TRBD2 (7 bases). Per the germline V gene, CDR1 is MDHEN and CDR2 is SYDVKM. The CDR3 length is 14 residues. V was cut by 5 bases and J by 3 bases, with 14 bases left in between. The CDR3 coding sequence is TGTGCCAGCAGTCCCCATAGGGGGGGCTACGAGCAGTACTTC. Translation gives CASSPHRGGYEQYF. The full variable domain, with the rest looked up from reference TRBV28 and TRBJ2-7, is DVKVTQSSRYLVKRTGEKVFLECVQDMDHENMFWYRQDPGLGLRLIYFSYDVKMKEKGDIPEGYSVSREKKERFSLILESASTNQTSMYLCASSPHRGGYEQYFGPGTRLTVT.

This clonotype was counted ten times or more. The V and J genes are TRBV29-1 and TRBJ2-7, with 8 bases fitting TRBD2. The CDR3 runs to 13 residues. Germline values: CDR1 SQVTM, CDR2 ANQGSEA. The J segment lost 0 bases and the V segment lost 6 bases, leaving 4 bases of the junction unmatched. The CDR3, as DNA: TGCAGCGTGACACTAGCGGACTCCTACGAGCAGTACTTC. It codes for CSVTLADSYEQYF.

The table lists this clonotype with many counts. J is TRBJ2-7 and V is TRBV6-1; no definite D call. Germline loops: CDR1 MNHNS, CDR2 SASEGT. Trimming took 6 bases from V and 3 from J, leaving 15 bases between them. This CDR3 spans 14 amino acids. The CDR3 nucleotides read TGTGCCAGCAGCCTCCACCTAGGCGGCTACGAGCAGTACTTC. Protein sequence: CASSLHLGGYEQYF.

This clonotype was counted a few times. The V gene is TRBV14, the J gene TRBJ1-1, with D tentatively TRBD1 (5 bases). Germline CDR1 SGHDN, CDR2 FVKESK. V was cut by 5 bases and J by 4 bases, with 20 bases left in between. There are 16 residues in the CDR3. In DNA form, the CDR3 reads TGTGCCAGCAGCAACCCCGTCGGGCCAGGGCGCACTGAAGCTTTCTTT. Amino acid sequence: CASSNPVGPGRTEAFF. The full variable domain, in which reference TRBV14 and TRBJ1-1 provide the parts outside the CDR3, is EAGVTQFPSHSVIEKGQTVTLRCDPISGHDNLYWYRRVMGKEIKFLLHFVKESKQDESGMPNNRFLAERTGGTYSTLKVQPAELEDSGVYFCASSNPVGPGRTEAFFGQGTRLTVV.

This clonotype occurred a few times. V gene TRBV18 combines with J gene TRBJ2-7, with D uncertain. The CDR3 covers 15 residues. Trimming left V 3 bases short and J 5 bases short, with 17 bases between. Germline CDR1 reads KGHSH; CDR2 reads LQKENI. CDR3 amino acids: CASSPLETVRDEQYF. CDR3 DNA sequence: TGTGCCAGCTCACCTCTCGAGACGGTTCGAGACGAGCAGTACTTC.

This clonotype was seen ten or more times. The gene calls are TRBV10-3 and TRBJ1-2, with 7 bases matching TRBD1. The J segment lost 4 bases and the V segment lost 5 bases, leaving 7 bases of the junction unmatched. The CDR3 covers 14 residues. Germline V CDR1 and CDR2: ENHRY, SYGVKD. The CDR3, as DNA: TGTGCCATCAGTTCCGATACAGGGGTCTATGGCTACACCTTC. This encodes CAISSDTGVYGYTF.

This clonotype was counted ten times or more. The rearrangement links TRBV29-1 to TRBJ2-7, with 8 bases that match TRBD2. The V gene's germline CDR1 is SQVTM and CDR2 ANQGSEA. J gave up 4 bases and V 5 bases, and 10 bases lay outside the gene matches. The CDR3 extends over 14 amino acids. The CDR3 is CSVFTGTSAYEQYF. The DNA for the CDR3 is TGCAGCGTTTTTACCGGGACTAGTGCTTACGAGCAGTACTTC.

This sequence joins TRBV6-1 and TRBJ1-6; D is uncertain. The CDR3 has 15 amino acids. CDR1 and CDR2 (germline): MNHNS, SASEGT. The V gene lost 4 bases and the J gene lost 10 bases, with 17 bases spanning the gap. This CDR3 reads CASSGNHPLWSPLHF. As DNA, the CDR3 is TGTGCCAGCAGTGGAAACCACCCTCTATGGTCACCCCTCCACTTT.